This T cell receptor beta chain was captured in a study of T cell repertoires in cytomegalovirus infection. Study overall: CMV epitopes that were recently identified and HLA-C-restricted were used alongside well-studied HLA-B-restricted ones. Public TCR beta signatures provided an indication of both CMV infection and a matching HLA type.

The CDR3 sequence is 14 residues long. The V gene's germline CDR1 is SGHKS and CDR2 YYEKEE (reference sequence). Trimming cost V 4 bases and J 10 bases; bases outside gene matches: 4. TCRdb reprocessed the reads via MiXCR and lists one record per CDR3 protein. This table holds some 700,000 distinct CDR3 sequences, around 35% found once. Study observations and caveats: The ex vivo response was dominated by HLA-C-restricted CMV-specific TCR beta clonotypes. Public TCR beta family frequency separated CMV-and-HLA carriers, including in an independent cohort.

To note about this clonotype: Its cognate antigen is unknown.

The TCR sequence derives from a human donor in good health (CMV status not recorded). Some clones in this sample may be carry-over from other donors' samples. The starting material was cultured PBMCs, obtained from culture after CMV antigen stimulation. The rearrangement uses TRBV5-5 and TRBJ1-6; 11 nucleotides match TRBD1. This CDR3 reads CASSTDRGRSPLHF. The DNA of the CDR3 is TGTGCCAGCAGCACGGACAGGGGGCGATCACCCCTCCACTTT.